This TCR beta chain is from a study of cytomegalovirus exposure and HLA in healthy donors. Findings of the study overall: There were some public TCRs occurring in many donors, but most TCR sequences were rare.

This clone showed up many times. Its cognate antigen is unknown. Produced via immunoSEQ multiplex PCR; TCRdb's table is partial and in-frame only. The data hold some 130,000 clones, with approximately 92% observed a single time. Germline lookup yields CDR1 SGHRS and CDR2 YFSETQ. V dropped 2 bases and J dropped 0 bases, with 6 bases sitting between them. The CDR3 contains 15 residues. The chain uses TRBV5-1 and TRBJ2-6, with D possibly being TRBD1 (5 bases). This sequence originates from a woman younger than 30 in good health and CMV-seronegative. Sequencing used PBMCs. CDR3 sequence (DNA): TGCGCCAGCAGCTTAGGGGTCTCTGGGGCCAACGTCCTGACTTTC. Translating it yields CASSLGVSGANVLTF.